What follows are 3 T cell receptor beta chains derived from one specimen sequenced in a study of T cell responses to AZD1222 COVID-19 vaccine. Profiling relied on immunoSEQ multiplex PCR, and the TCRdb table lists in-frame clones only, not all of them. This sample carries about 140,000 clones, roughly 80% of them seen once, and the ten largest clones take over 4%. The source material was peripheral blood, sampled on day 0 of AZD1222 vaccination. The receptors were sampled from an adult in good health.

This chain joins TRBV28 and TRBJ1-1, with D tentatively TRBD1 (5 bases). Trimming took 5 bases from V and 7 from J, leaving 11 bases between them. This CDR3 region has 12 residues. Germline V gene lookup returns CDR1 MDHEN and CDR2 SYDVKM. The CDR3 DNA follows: TGTGCCAGCAGTCCGGGACGGTTTGAAGCTTTCTTT. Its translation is CASSPGRFEAFF.

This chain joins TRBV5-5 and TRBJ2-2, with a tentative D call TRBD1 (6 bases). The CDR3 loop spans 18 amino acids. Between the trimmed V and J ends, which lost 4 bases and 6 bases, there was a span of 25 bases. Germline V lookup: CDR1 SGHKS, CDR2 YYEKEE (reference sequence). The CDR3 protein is CASSVTPSGNQGPGELFF. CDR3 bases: TGTGCCAGCAGCGTCACTCCTTCAGGGAACCAGGGGCCCGGGGAGCTGTTTTTT.

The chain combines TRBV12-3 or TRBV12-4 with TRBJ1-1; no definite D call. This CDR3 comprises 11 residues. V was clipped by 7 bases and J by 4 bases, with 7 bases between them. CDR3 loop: CASTESTEAFF. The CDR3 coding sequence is TGTGCCAGCACTGAGTCCACTGAAGCTTTCTTT.